There are a few counts of the clone carrying this TCR beta chain. The CDR3 spans 16 residues. Per the germline V gene, CDR1 is SGDLS and CDR2 is YYNGEE. V was clipped by 0 bases and J by 4 bases, with 13 bases between them. The assay was immunoSEQ multiplex PCR, and TCRdb's table has in-frame clones only and misses some. Of 35,000 to 45,000 clones listed, about 85% are singletons. This sample is part of a study of OX40 agonist ivuxolimab in advanced cancers. Specimen: CD4+ or CD8+ T cells sorted from blood, collected in a trial of the OX40 agonist ivuxolimab. This rearrangement joins TRBV9 to TRBJ2-2; maybe TRBD1 (6 bases). The TCR comes from an adult with an advanced solid tumor such as melanoma, head and neck, liver or kidney cancer. The CDR3: CASSVDWGQGTGELFF. The CDR3 coding sequence is TGTGCCAGCAGCGTAGACTGGGGGCAGGGCACCGGGGAGCTGTTTTTT.